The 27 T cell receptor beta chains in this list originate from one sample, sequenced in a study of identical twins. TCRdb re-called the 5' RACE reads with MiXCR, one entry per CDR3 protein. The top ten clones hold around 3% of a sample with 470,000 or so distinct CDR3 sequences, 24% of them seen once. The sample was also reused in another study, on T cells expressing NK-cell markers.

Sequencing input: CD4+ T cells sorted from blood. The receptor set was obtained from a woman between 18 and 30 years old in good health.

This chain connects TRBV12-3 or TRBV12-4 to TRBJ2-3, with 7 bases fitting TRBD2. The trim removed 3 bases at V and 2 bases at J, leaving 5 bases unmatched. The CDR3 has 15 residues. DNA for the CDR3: TGTGCCAGCAGTTTCGGACTAGGGATCACAGATACGCAGTATTTT. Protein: CASSFGLGITDTQYF.

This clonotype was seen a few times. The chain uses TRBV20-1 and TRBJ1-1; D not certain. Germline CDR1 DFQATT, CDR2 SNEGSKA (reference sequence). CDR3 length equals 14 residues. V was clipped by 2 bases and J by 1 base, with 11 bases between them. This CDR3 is CSARPPGQNTEAFF. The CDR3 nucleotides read TGCAGTGCTAGACCTCCCGGCCAGAACACTGAAGCTTTCTTT.

CDR3 sequence: CASSKSYSRDRECEQYF. CDR3 nucleotide sequence: TGTGCCAGCAGCAAAAGTTACTCTCGGGACAGGGAATGCGAGCAGTACTTC. This sequence joins TRBV21-1 and TRBJ2-7; the DNA was not compared with TRBD1, the D call given in the table. TRBV21-1 is marked as a pseudogene. This CDR3 contains 17 residues.

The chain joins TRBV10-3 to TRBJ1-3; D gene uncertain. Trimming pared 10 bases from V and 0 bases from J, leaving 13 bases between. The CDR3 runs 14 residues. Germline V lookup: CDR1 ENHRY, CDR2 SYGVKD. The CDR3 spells CATTPLSSGNTIYF. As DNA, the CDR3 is TGTGCCACCACCCCTTTGAGCTCTGGAAACACCATATATTTT.

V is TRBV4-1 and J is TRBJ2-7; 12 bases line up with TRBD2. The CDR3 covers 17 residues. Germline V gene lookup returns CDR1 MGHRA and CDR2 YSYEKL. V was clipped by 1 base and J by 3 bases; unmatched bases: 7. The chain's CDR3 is CASSQARTSGTYYEQYF. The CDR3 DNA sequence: TGCGCCAGCAGCCAAGCCCGGACTAGCGGGACGTACTACGAGCAGTACTTC.

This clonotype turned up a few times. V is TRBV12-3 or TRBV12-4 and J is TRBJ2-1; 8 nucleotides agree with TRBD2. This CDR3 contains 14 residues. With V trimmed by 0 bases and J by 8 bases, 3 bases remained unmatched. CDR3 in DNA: TGTGCCAGCAGTTTAGCGTACGGGGGGGATGAGCAGTTCTTC. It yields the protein CASSLAYGGDEQFF.

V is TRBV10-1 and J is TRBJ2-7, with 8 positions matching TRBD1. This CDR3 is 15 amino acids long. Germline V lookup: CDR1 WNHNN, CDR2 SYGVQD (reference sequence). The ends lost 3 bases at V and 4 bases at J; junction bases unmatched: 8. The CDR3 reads CASSDGAGGTYEQYF. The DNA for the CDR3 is TGCGCCAGCAGTGATGGGGCAGGGGGCACGTACGAGCAGTACTTC.

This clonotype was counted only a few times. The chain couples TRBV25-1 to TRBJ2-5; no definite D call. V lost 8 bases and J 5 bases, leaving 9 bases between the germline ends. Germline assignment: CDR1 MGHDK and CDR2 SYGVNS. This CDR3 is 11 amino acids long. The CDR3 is CASSGWETQYF. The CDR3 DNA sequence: TGTGCCAGCTCCGGTTGGGAGACCCAGTACTTC. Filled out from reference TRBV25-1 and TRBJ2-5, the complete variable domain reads EADIYQTPRYLVIGTGKKITLECSQTMGHDKMYWYQQDPGMELHLIHYSYGVNSTEKGDLSSESTVSRIRTEHFPLTLESARPSHTSQYLCASSGWETQYFGPGTRLLVL.

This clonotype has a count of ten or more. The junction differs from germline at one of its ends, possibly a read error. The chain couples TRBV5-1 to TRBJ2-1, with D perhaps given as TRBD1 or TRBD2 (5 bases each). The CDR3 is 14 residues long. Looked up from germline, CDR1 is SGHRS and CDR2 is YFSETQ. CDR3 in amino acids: CASSSGRSYNEQFF. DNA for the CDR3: TGTGCCAGCAGTTCGGGACGGAGCTACAATGAGCAGTTCTTC.

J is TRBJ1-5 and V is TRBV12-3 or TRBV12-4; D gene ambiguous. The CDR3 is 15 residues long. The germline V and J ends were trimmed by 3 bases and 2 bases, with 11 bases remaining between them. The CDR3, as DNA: TGTGCCAGCAGTTTCGGCGGGATCGGCAATCAGCCCCAGCATTTT. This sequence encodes CASSFGGIGNQPQHF.

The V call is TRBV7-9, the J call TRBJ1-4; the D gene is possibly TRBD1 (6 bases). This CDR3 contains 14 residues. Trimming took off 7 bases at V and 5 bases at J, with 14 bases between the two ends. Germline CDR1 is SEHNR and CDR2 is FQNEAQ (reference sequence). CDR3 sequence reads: CASTLGAYNEKLFF. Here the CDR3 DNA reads TGTGCCAGCACCTTGGGGGCTTACAATGAAAAACTGTTTTTT.

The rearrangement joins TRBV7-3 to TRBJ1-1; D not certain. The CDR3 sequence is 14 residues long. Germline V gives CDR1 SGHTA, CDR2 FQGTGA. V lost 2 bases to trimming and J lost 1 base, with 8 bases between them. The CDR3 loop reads CASSLLGSNTEAFF. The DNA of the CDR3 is TGTGCCAGCAGCTTATTAGGGTCGAACACTGAAGCTTTCTTT.

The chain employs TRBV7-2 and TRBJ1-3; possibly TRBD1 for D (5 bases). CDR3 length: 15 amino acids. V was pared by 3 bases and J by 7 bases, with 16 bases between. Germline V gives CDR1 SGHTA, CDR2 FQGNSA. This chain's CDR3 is CASSFKGVEGNTIYF. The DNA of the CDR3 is TGTGCCAGCAGCTTCAAAGGGGTAGAAGGGAACACCATATATTTT.

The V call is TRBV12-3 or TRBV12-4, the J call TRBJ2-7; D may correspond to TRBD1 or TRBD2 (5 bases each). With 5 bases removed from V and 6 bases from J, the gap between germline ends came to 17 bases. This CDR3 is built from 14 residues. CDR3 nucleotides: TGTGCCAGCAGTGCCACCCGGGACCGCTTCGAGCAGTACTTC. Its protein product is CASSATRDRFEQYF.

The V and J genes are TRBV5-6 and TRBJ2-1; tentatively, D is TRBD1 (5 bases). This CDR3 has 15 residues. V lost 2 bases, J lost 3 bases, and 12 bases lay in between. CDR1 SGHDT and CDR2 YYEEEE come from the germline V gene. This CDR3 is CASSLDRRRYNEQFF. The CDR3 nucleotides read TGTGCCAGCAGCTTAGACAGACGGCGCTACAATGAGCAGTTCTTC. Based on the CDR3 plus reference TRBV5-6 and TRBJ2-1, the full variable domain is DAGVTQSPTHLIKTRGQQVTLRCSPKSGHDTVSWYQQALGQGPQFIFQYYEEEERQRGNFPDRFSGHQFPNYSSELNVNALLLGDSALYLCASSLDRRRYNEQFFGPGTRLTVL.

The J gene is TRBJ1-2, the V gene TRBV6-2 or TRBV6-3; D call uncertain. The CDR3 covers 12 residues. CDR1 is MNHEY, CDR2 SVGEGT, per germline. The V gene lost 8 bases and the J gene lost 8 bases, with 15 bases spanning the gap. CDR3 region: CASQWQPPGYTF. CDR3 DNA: TGTGCCAGCCAATGGCAGCCGCCGGGCTACACCTTC.

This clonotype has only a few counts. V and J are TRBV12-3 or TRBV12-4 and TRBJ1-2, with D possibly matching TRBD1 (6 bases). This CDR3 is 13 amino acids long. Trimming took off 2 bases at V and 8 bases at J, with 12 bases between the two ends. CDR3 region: CASSLMGGWGYTF. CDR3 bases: TGTGCCAGCAGTTTAATGGGGGGCTGGGGCTACACCTTC.

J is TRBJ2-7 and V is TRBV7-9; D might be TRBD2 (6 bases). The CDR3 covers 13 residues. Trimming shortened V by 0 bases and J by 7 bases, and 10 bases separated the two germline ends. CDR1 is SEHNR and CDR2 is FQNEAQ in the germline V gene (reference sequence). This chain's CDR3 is CASSLAQSGEQYF. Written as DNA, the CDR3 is TGTGCCAGCAGCTTAGCGCAAAGCGGGGAGCAGTACTTC.

CDR3 bases: TGTGCCTGGGGTCGGACAGTCAATCAGCCCCAGCATTTT. Its translation: CAWGRTVNQPQHF. The chain recombines TRBV30 with TRBJ1-5, with D tentatively TRBD1 (6 bases). V lost 5 bases and J 3 bases, leaving 11 bases between the germline ends. Germline loops: CDR1 GTSNPN, CDR2 SVGIG (reference sequence). This CDR3 region has 13 residues.

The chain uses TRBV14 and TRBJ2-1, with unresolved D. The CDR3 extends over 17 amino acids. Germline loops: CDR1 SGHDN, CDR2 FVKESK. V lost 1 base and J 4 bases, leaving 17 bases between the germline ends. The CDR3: CASSQGWAVPPYNEQFF. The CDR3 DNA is TGTGCCAGCAGCCAAGGTTGGGCGGTCCCCCCGTACAATGAGCAGTTCTTC.

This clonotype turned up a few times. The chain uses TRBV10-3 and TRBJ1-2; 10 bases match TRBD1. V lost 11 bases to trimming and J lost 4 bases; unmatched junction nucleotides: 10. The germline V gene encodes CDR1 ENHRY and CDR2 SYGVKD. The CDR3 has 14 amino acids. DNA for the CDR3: TGTGCCGCCAGGGACAGGGGAATCTCCTATGGCTACACCTTC. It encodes CAARDRGISYGYTF.

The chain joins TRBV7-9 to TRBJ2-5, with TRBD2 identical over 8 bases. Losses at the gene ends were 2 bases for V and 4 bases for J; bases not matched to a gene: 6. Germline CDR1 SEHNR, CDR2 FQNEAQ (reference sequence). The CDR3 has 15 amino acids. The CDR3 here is CASSLRAGVLETQYF. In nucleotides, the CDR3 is TGTGCCAGCAGCTTACGAGCGGGAGTACTAGAGACCCAGTACTTC.

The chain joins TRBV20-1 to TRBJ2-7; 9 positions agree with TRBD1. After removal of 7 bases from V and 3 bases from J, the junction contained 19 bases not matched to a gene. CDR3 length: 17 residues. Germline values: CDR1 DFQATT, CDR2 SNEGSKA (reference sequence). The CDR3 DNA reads TGCAGTGGCCTTTGGAGAGGACAGGGGCCCCAATTCTACGAGCAGTACTTC. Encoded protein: CSGLWRGQGPQFYEQYF.

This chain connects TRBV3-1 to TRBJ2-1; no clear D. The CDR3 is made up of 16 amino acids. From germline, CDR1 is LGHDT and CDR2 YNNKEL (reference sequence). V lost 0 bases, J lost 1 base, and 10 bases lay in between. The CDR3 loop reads CASSQEGRGSYNEQFF. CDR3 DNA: TGTGCCAGCAGCCAAGAGGGCAGAGGATCCTACAATGAGCAGTTCTTC.

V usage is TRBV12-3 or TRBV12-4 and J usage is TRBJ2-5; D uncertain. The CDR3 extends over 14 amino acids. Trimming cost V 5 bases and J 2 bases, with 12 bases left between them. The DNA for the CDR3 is TGTGCCAGCAGTATCAACAGAGCTCAAGAGACCCAGTACTTC. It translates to CASSINRAQETQYF.

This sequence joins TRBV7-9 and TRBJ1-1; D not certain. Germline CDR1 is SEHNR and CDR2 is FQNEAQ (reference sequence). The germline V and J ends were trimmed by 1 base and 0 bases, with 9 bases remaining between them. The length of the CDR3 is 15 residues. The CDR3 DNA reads TGTGCCAGCAGCTTAGATACAGTGATGAACACTGAAGCTTTCTTT. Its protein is CASSLDTVMNTEAFF.

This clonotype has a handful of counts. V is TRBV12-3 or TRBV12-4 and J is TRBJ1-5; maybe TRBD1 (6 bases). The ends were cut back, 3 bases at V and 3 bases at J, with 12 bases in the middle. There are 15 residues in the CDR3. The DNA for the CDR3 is TGTGCCAGCAGTTTGGTACAGGGAAACAATCAGCCCCAGCATTTT. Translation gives CASSLVQGNNQPQHF.